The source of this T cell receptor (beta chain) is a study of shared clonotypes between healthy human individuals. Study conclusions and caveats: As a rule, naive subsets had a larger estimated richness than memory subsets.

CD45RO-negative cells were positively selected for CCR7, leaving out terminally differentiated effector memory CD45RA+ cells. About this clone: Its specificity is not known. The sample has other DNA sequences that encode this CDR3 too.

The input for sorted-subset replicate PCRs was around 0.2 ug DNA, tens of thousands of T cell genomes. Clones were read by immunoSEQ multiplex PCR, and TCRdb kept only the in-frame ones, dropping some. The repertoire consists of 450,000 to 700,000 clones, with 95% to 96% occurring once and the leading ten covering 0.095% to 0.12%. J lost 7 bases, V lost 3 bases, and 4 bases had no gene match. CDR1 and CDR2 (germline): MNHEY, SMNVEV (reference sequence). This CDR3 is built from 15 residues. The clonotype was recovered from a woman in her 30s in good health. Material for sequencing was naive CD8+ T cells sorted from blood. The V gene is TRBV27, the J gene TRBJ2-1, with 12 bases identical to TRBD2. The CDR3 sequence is CASSLGLAGLNEQFF. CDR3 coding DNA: TGTGCCAGCAGTTTGGGACTAGCGGGTCTGAATGAGCAGTTCTTC.